This T cell receptor beta chain comes out of a study of beta chain features in type 1 diabetes. Only a few counts were recorded for this clone. Antigen unknown. Notes on the study in general: More deletions and fewer insertions at VDJ junctions were found in patients with type 1 diabetes. A moderate, significant TCRB CDR3 shortening appeared in type 1 diabetes across four CD4+ subsets.

CDR3 length: 15 amino acids. CDR1 and CDR2 from the germline V gene are MNHEY and SVGAGI. Trimming took off 0 bases at V and 4 bases at J, with 12 bases between the two ends. The study reverse transcribed the entire isolated RNA, so it sequenced expressed TCRB transcripts. Libraries were prepared by immunoSEQ multiplex PCR; TCRdb keeps only in-frame clonotypes and omits some of them. The repertoire consists of more than 100,000 clones, with 25% to 35% occurring once and the leading ten covering about 0.49%. Material: central memory CD4+ T cells from blood. The chain couples TRBV6-5 to TRBJ2-5, with D maybe TRBD2 (6 bases). The receptor comes from a woman aged 18-29 years with type 1 diabetes. The CDR3 protein is CASSYSSGGRETQYF. The CDR3 nucleotides read TGTGCCAGCAGTTACTCTAGCGGAGGCCGAGAGACCCAGTACTTC.